Presented here are 4 T cell receptor beta chains from one specimen sequenced in a study of neoadjuvant anti-PD-1 for oral cavity cancer. Described time point: after neoadjuvant nivolumab, at surgical resection. TCRdb keeps only in-frame clones here, not all; method: immunoSEQ multiplex PCR. The sample lists tens of thousands of clones, roughly 81% occurring once. The material was PBMCs, obtained after nivolumab (anti-PD-1) treatment. The source is a person aged 40 to 85 with oral cavity squamous cell carcinoma.

The chain links TRBV7-9 to TRBJ2-3; tentative D call: TRBD1 (6 bases). The CDR3 is 16 amino acids. Germline-derived CDR1 and CDR2 are SEHNR and FQNEAQ (reference sequence). Trimming left V 1 base short and J 2 bases short, with 13 bases between. CDR3 loop: CASSLGGGTTTDTQYF. The CDR3 DNA reads TGTGCCAGCAGCTTAGGAGGGGGAACAACCACAGATACGCAGTATTTT.

This clone was counted only a few times. V usage is TRBV30 and J usage is TRBJ1-1; D is unresolved. The germline V and J ends were trimmed by 4 bases and 3 bases, with 6 bases remaining between them. This CDR3 is 11 amino acids long. Germline loops: CDR1 GTSNPN, CDR2 SVGIG (reference sequence). The CDR3, as DNA: TGTGCCTGGAACCACTACACTGAAGCTTTCTTT. Translated, it gives CAWNHYTEAFF.

The rearrangement links TRBV5-1 to TRBJ2-3; D unclear. This CDR3 comprises 16 residues. V lost 4 bases and J lost 2, with 17 bases in between. Germline-derived CDR1 and CDR2 are SGHRS and YFSETQ. The CDR3 here is CASSPRSGPLTDTQYF. DNA of the CDR3: TGCGCCAGCAGCCCCCGTTCCGGGCCTCTCACAGATACGCAGTATTTT.

The chain has TRBV19 and TRBJ1-1, with D perhaps matching TRBD1 (5 bases). CDR3 length: 13 residues. From germline, CDR1 is LNHDA and CDR2 SQIVND (reference sequence). V gave up 6 bases and J gave up 3 bases, with 11 bases separating them. CDR3 sequence reads: CASRFGGDTEAFF. As DNA, the CDR3 is TGTGCCAGTAGGTTCGGGGGGGACACTGAAGCTTTCTTT.